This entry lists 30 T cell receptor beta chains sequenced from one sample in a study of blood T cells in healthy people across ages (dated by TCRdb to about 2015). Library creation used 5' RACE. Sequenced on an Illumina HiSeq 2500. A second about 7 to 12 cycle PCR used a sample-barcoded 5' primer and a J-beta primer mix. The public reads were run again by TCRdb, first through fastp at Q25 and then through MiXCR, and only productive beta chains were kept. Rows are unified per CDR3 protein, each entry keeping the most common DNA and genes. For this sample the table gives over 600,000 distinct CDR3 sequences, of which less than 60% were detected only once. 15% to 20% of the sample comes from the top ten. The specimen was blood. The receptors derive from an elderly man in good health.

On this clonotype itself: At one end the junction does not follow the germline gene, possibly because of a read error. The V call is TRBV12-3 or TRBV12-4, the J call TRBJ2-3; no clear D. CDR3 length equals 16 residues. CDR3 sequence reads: CAGSTAASPSTDTQYF. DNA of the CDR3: TGTGCCGGCAGTACCGCCGCCTCACCTAGCACAGATACGCAGTATTTT.

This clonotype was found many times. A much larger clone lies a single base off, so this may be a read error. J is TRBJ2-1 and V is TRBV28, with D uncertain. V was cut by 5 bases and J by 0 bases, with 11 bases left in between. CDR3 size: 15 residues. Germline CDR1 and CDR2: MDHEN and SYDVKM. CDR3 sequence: CASSLTCSSYNEQFF. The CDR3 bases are TGTGCCAGCAGTCTTACTTGTAGCTCCTACAATGAGCAGTTCTTC.

The CDR3 protein is CASSWLGTGSEQYF. Written as DNA, the CDR3 is TGTGCCAGCAGTTGGCTTGGGACAGGGAGCGAGCAGTACTTC. V and J are TRBV12-3 or TRBV12-4 and TRBJ2-7, with 9 bases lining up with TRBD1. The V gene end was trimmed by 4 bases and the J gene end by 6 bases; junction bases not matched to a gene: 7. The CDR3 consists of 14 residues.

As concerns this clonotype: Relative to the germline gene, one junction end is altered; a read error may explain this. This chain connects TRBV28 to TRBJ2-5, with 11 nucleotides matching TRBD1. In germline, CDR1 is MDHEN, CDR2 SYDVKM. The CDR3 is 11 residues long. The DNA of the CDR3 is TGTGTCAGCAGTCCCGGACAGGGGGCGTACTTC. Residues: CVSSPGQGAYF.

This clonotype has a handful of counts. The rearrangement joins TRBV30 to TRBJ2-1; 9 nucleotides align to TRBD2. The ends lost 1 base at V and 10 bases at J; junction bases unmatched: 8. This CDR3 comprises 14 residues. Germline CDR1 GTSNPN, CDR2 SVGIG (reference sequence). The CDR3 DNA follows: TGTGCCTGGAGTGCGTGGCGGGAGGGTGGCGAGCAGTTCTTC. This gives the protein CAWSAWREGGEQFF.

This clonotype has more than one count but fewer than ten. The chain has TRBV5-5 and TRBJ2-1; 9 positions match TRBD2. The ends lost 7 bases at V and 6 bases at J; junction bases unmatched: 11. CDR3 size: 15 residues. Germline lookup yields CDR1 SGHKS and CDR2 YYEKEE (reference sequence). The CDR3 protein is CASGVSGSLSNEQFF. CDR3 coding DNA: TGTGCCAGCGGGGTTAGCGGGAGCTTGTCCAATGAGCAGTTCTTC. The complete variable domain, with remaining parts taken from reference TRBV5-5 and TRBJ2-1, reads DAGVTQSPTHLIKTRGQQVTLRCSPISGHKSVSWYQQVLGQGPQFIFQYYEKEERGRGNFPDRFSARQFPNYSSELNVNALLLGDSALYLCASGVSGSLSNEQFFGPGTRLTVL.

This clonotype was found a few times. The CDR3 nucleotides read TGCAGTGCTCGAGGGTTACATACGCAGTATTTT. Its protein product is CSARGLHTQYF. The rearrangement uses TRBV20-1 and TRBJ2-3; D possibly corresponds to TRBD2 (5 bases). V lost 5 bases, J lost 7 bases, and 10 bases lay in between. Germline CDR1 and CDR2: DFQATT and SNEGSKA (reference sequence). The CDR3 is made up of 11 amino acids.

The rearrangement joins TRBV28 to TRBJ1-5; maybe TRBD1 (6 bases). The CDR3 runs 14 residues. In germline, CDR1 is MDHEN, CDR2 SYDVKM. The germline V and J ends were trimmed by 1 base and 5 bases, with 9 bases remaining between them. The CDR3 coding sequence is TGTGCCAGCAGTTTATACAGGGTTTATCAGCCCCAGCATTTT. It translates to CASSLYRVYQPQHF.

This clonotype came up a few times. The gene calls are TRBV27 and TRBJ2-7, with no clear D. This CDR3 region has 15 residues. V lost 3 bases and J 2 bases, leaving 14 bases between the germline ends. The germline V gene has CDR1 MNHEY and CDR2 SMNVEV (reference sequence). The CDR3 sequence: CASSLMADNPYEQYF. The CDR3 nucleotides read TGTGCCAGCAGTTTGATGGCCGATAATCCCTACGAGCAGTACTTC.

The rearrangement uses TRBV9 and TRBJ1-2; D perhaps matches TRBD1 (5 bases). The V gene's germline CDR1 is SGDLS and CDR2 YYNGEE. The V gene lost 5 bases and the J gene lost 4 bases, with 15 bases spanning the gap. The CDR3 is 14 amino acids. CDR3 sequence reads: CASSTGGGGYGYTF. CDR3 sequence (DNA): TGTGCCAGCAGTACCGGCGGTGGGGGCTATGGCTACACCTTC.

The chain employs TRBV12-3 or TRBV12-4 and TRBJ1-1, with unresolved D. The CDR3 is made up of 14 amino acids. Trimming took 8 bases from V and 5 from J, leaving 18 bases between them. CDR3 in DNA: TGTGCCAGCCTTCTCATGGCTGGAAATACTGAAGCTTTCTTT. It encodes CASLLMAGNTEAFF.

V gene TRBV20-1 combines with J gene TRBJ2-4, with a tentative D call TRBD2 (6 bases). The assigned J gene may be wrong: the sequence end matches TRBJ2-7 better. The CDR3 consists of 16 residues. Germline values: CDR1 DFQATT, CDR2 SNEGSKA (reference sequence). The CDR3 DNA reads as TGCAGTGCCCAGAGCCAGGAGGGAGTATCCCGCTACGAGCAGTACTTC. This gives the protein CSAQSQEGVSRYEQYF.

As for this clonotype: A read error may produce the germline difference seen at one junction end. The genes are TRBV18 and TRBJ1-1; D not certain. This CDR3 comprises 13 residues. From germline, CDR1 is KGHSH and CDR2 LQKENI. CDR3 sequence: CASSQQTNTGAFF. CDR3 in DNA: TGTGCCAGCTCACAACAAACGAACACTGGAGCTTTCTTT.

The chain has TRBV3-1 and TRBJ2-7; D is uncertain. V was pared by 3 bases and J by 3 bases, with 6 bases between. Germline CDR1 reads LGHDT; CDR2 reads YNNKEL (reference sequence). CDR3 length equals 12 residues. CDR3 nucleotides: TGTGCCAGCAGCCAGGCTGACTACGAGCAGTACTTC. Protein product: CASSQADYEQYF.

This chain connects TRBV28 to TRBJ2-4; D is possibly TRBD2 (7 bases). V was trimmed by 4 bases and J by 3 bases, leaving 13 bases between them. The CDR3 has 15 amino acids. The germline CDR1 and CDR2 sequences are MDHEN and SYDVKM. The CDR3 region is CASSSGGGGKNIQYF. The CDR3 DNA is TGTGCCAGCAGTTCGGGGGGCGGAGGCAAAAACATTCAGTACTTC.

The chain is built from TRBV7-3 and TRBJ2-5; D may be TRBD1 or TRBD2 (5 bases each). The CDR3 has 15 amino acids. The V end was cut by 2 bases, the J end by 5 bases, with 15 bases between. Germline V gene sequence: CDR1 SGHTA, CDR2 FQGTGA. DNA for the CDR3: TGTGCCAGCAGCTTAGGGGGAACCAATCTCGAGACCCAGTACTTC. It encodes CASSLGGTNLETQYF.

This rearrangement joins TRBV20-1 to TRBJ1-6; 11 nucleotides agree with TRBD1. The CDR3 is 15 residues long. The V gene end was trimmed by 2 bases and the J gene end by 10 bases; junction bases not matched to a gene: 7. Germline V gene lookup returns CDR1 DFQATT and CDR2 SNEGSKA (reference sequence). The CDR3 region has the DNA TGCAGTGCTAGACCAGGACAGGGGGCTGGATCACCCCTCCACTTT. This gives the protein CSARPGQGAGSPLHF.

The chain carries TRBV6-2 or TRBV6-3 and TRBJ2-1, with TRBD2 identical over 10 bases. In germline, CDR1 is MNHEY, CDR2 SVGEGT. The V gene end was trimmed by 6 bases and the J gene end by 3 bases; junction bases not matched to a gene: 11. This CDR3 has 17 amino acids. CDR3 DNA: TGTGCCAGCAGCCCCTCTTTCGGGACTAGCGTCTACAATGAGCAGTTCTTC. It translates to CASSPSFGTSVYNEQFF.

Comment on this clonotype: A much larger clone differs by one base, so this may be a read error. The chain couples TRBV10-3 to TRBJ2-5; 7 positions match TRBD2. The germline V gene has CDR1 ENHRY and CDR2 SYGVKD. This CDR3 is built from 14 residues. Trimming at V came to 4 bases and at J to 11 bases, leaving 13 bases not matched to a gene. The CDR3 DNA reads TGTGCCATCAGTGCAAGCGGGGAGTACAATGAGCAGTACTTC. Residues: CAISASGEYNEQYF.

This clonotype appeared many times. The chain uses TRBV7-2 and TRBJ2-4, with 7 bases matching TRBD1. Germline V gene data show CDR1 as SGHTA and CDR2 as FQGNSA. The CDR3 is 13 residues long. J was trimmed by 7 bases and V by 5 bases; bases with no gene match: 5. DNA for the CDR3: TGTGCCAGCAGCCCGGACAGGAAGAACATTCAGTACTTC. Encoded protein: CASSPDRKNIQYF.

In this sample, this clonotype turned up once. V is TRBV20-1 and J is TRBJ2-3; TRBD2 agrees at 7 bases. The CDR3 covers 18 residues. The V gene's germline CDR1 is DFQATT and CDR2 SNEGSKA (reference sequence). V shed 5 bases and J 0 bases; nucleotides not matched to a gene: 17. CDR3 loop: CSASSGTIDIPSTDTQYF. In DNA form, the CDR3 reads TGCAGTGCTTCCTCCGGGACTATCGATATCCCTAGCACAGATACGCAGTATTTT.

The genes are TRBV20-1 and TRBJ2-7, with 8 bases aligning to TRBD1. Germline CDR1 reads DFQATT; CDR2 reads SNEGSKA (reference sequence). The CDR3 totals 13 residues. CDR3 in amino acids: CSLDRGSSYEQYF. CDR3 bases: TGCAGCCTAGACAGGGGAAGCTCCTACGAGCAGTACTTC.

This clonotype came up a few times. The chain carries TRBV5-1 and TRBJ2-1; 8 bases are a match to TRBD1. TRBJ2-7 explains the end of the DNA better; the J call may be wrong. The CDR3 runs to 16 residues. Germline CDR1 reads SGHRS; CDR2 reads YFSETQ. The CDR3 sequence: CASSLTGQGTYNEQYF. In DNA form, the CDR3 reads TGCGCCAGCAGCTTGACCGGACAGGGTACCTACAATGAGCAGTACTTC.

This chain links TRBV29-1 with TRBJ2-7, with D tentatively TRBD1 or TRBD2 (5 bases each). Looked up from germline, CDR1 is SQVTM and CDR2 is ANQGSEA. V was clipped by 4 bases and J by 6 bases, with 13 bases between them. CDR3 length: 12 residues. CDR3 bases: TGCAGCGTTGGATTGGGGGTGGGCGAGCAGTACTTC. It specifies CSVGLGVGEQYF.

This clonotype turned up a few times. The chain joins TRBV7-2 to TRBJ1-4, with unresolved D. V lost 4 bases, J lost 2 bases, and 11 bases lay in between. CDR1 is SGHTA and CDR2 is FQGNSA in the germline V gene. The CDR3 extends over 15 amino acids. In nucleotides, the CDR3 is TGTGCCAGCAGCTCGGGAGATCCGACTAATGAAAAACTGTTTTTT. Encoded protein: CASSSGDPTNEKLFF.

DNA of the CDR3: TGTGCCATCATGCAGCAAGATACGCAGTATTTT. Its translation is CAIMQQDTQYF. This chain links TRBV10-3 with TRBJ2-3; D is unclear. Germline CDR1 reads ENHRY; CDR2 reads SYGVKD. The CDR3 totals 11 residues. Trimming pared 7 bases from V and 5 bases from J, leaving 7 bases between.

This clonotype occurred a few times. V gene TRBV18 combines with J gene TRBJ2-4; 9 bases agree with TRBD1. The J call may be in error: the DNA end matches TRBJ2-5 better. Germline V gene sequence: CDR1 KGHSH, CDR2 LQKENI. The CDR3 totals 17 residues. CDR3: CASSPLTPGQGAETQYF. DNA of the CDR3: TGTGCCAGCTCACCGCTCACACCGGGACAGGGAGCAGAGACCCAGTACTTC.

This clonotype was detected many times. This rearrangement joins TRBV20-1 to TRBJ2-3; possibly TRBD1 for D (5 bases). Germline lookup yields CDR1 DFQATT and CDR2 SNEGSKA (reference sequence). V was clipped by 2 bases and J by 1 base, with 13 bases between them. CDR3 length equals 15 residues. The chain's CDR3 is CSARTPGPRTDTQYF. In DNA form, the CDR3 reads TGCAGTGCTAGAACCCCAGGGCCCCGCACAGATACGCAGTATTTT.

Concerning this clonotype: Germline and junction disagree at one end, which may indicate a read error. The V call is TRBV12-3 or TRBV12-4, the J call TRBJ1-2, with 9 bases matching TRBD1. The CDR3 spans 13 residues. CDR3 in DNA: TGTGCCTGCAGTCCCGGGACAGGGAGCGGCTACACCTTC. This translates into CACSPGTGSGYTF.

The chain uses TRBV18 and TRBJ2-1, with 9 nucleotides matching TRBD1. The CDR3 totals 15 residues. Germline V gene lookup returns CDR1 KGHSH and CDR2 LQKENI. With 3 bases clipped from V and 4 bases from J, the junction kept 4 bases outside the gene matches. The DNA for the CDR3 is TGTGCCAGCTCACCCACGGGACAGGGTTACAATGAGCAGTTCTTC. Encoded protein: CASSPTGQGYNEQFF.